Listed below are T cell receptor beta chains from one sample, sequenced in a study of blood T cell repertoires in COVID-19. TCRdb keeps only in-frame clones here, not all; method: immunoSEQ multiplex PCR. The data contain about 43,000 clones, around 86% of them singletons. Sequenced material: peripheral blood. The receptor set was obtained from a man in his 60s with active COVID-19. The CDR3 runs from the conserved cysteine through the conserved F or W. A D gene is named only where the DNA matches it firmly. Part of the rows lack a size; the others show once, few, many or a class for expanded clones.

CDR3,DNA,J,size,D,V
CASSATGVGSPLHF,TGTGCCAGCAGCGCAACGGGGGTAGGGTCACCCCTCCACTTT,TRBJ1-6,once,.,TRBV11-2
CASSLAGGTSGNTIYF,TGCGCCAGCAGCTTGGCGGGCGGGACTTCTGGAAACACCATATATTTT,TRBJ1-3,.,.,TRBV5-1
CASSLLTTAGVDTQYF,TGTGCCAGCAGCCTCCTCACCACAGCGGGAGTCGATACGCAGTATTTT,TRBJ2-3,.,TRBD2,TRBV3-1/TRBV3-2
CASSLELSGKSYNEQFF,TGTGCCAGCAGTTTGGAGCTTAGCGGGAAATCCTACAATGAGCAGTTCTTC,TRBJ2-1,.,TRBD2,TRBV28
CASSHGTGFVEQYF,TGTGCCAGCAGCCACGGGACAGGGTTTGTCGAGCAGTACTTC,TRBJ2-7,.,TRBD1,TRBV3-1/TRBV3-2
CATSREEGAVKHYNEQFF,TGTGCCACCAGCAGAGAGGAGGGAGCGGTAAAACACTACAATGAGCAGTTCTTC,TRBJ2-1,few,.,TRBV15
CASSLGAGEGYTF,TGTGCCAGCAGCTTAGGGGCAGGGGAGGGCTACACCTTC,TRBJ1-2,.,.,TRBV7-2
CASSLVAGAGDTQYF,TGTGCCAGCAGTTTGGTAGCGGGAGCGGGAGATACGCAGTATTTT,TRBJ2-3,.,TRBD2,TRBV28
CASSPPDRSSYEQYF,TGTGCCAGCTCACCACCGGACAGAAGCTCCTACGAGCAGTACTTC,TRBJ2-7,.,.,TRBV18
CASSFFPGLAGGKDTQYF,TGTGCCAGCAGCTTCTTTCCCGGACTAGCGGGAGGGAAAGATACGCAGTATTTT,TRBJ2-3,.,TRBD2,TRBV7-3
CASSQGQGEKSPLHF,TGCGCCAGCAGCCAGGGTCAGGGTGAAAAGTCACCCCTCCACTTT,TRBJ1-6,few,.,TRBV4-3
CASSPDGGGGYEQYF,TGTGCCAGCAGCCCCGATGGCGGGGGTGGCTACGAGCAGTACTTC,TRBJ2-7,.,TRBD2,TRBV4-2
CASSSGQYNEQFF,TGTGCCAGCAGTTCGGGACAGTACAATGAGCAGTTCTTC,TRBJ2-1,.,TRBD1,TRBV12-3/TRBV12-4
CASSEPTSRDNEQFF,TGCGCCAGCAGTGAGCCGACTAGTAGGGACAATGAGCAGTTCTTC,TRBJ2-1,.,.,TRBV10-1
CASSIGTGVEGNQPQHF,TGTGCCAGTAGTATCGGGACAGGGGTTGAGGGCAATCAGCCCCAGCATTTT,TRBJ1-5,.,TRBD1,TRBV19
CAISVGQEYEQYF,TGTGCCATCAGTGTGGGACAGGAGTACGAGCAGTACTTC,TRBJ2-7,once,TRBD1,TRBV10-3
CASSPDRGPYEQYF,TGCGCCAGCAGCCCGGACAGGGGCCCCTACGAGCAGTACTTC,TRBJ2-7,.,TRBD1,TRBV4-1
CASTLLAGGTDTQYF,TGTGCCAGCACCCTACTAGCGGGAGGCACAGATACGCAGTATTTT,TRBJ2-3,.,TRBD2,TRBV2
CASGLVGQGSYGANVLTF,TGTGCCAGCGGTCTAGTTGGACAGGGATCATATGGGGCCAACGTCCTGACTTTC,TRBJ2-6,.,TRBD1,TRBV28
CASSFEKGTGGTDTQYF,TGTGCCAGCAGCTTTGAGAAGGGGACAGGGGGCACAGATACGCAGTATTTT,TRBJ2-3,.,TRBD1,TRBV7-9
CASTGQPNYEQYF,TGTGCCAGTACGGGACAACCAAACTACGAGCAGTACTTC,TRBJ2-7,.,.,TRBV3-1/TRBV3-2
CATAREGLTDTQYF,TGTGCCACGGCGCGGGAGGGCCTAACAGATACGCAGTATTTT,TRBJ2-3,once,TRBD2,TRBV2
CASSQPGLAGLQETQYF,TGCGCCAGCAGCCAGCCGGGACTAGCGGGTCTCCAAGAGACCCAGTACTTC,TRBJ2-5,.,TRBD2,TRBV5-1
CASSPGTSNYGYTF,TGTGCCAGCAGTCCCGGGACAAGCAACTATGGCTACACCTTC,TRBJ1-2,.,.,TRBV28
CASGTSGRVEGTDTQYF,TGTGCCAGTGGGACTAGCGGGAGAGTCGAGGGCACAGATACGCAGTATTTT,TRBJ2-3,.,TRBD2,TRBV19
CASSLDGREGKDEQYF,TGTGCCAGCAGCTTAGATGGCCGGGAGGGAAAGGACGAGCAGTACTTC,TRBJ2-7,.,TRBD2,TRBV11-3
CASSPGGNSYEQYF,TGTGCCAGCAGCCCAGGGGGGAACTCCTACGAGCAGTACTTC,TRBJ2-7,.,.,TRBV7-2
CASSSRATGNRYEAFF,TGTGCCAGCAGCTCCCGAGCGACAGGGAATCGATATGAAGCTTTCTTT,TRBJ1-1,.,TRBD1,TRBV27